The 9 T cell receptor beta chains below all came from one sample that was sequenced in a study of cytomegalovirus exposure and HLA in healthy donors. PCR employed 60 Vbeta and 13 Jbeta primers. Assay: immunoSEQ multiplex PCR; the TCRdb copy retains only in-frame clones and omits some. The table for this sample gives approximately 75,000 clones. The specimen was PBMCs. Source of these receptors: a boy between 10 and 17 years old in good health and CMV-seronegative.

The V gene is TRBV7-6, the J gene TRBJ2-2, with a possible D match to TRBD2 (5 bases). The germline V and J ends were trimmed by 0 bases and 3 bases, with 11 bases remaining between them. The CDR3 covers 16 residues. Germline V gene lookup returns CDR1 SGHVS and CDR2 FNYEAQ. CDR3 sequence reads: CASSLARASYTGELFF. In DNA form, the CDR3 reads TGTGCCAGCAGCTTAGCGAGAGCTAGCTACACCGGGGAGCTGTTTTTT.

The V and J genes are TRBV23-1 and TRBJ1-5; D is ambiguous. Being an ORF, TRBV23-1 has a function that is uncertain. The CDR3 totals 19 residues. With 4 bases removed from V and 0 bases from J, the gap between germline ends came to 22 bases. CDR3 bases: TGCGCCAGCAGTCCTCCGGGGAAGGGTATCCTCTCTAGCAATCAGCCCCAGCATTTT. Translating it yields CASSPPGKGILSSNQPQHF.

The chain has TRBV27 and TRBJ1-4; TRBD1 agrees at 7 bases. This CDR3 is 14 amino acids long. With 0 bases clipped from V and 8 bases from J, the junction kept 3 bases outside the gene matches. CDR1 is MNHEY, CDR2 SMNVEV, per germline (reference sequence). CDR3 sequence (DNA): TGTGCCAGCAGTTTATCCAGGGGGGTCGAAAAACTGTTTTTT. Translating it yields CASSLSRGVEKLFF.

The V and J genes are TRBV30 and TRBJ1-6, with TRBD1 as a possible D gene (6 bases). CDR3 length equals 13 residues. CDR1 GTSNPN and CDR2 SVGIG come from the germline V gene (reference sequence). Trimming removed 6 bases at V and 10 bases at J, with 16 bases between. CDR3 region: CACNTGSGSPLHF. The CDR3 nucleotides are TGTGCCTGCAACACAGGGTCCGGATCACCCCTCCACTTT.

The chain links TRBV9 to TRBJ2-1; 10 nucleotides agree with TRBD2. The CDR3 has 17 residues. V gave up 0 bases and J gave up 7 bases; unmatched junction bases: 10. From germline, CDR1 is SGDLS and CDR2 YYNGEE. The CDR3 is CASSVALLAGALNEQFF. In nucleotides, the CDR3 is TGTGCCAGCAGCGTAGCCCTCCTAGCGGGAGCCTTGAATGAGCAGTTCTTC.

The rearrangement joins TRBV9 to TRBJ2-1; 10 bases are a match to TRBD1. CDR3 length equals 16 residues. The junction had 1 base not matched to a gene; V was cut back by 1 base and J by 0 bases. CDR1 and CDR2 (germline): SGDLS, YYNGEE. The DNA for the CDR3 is TGTGCCAGCAGCGTACGACAGGGGGCCTCCTACAATGAGCAGTTCTTC. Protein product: CASSVRQGASYNEQFF. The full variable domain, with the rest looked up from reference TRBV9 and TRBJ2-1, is DSGVTQTPKHLITATGQRVTLRCSPRSGDLSVYWYQQSLDQGLQFLIQYYNGEERAKGNILERFSAQQFPDLHSELNLSSLELGDSALYFCASSVRQGASYNEQFFGPGTRLTVL.

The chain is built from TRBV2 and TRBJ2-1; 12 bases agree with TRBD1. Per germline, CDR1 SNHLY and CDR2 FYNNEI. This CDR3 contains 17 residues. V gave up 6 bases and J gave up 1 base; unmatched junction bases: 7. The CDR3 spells CASRPPGQGASYNEQFF. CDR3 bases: TGTGCCAGCAGGCCACCGGGACAGGGGGCATCCTACAATGAGCAGTTCTTC.

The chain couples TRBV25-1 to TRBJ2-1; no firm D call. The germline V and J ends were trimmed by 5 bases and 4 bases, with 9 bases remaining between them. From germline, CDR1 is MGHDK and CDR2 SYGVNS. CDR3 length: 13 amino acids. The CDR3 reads CASSTRQYNEQFF. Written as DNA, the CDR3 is TGTGCCAGCAGTACCCGACAATACAATGAGCAGTTCTTC.

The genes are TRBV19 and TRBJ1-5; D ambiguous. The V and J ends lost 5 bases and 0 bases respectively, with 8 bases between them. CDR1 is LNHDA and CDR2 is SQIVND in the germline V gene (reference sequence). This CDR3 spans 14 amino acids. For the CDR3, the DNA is TGTGCCAGTAGTCGGTTTGGTAGCAATCAGCCCCAGCATTTT. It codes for CASSRFGSNQPQHF.